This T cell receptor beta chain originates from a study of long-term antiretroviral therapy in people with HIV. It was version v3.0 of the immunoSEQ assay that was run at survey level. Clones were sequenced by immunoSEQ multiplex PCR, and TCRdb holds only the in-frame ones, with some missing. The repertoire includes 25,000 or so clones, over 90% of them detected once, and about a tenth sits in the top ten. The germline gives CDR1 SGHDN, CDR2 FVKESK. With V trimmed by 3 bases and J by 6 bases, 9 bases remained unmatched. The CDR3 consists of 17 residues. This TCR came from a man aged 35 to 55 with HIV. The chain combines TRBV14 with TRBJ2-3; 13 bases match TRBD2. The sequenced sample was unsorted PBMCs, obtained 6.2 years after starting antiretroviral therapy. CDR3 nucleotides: TGTGCCAGCAGCCAGAAAAAAGGACTAGCGGGAGCGGATACGCAGTATTTT. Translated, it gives CASSQKKGLAGADTQYF.